These 11 T cell receptor beta chains share one sample of origin, sequenced in a study of T cells after yellow fever vaccination. TCRdb re-called the 5' RACE reads with MiXCR, one entry per CDR3 protein. The repertoire includes approximately 600,000 distinct CDR3 sequences, 10% to 15% of them detected once, and under 15% sits in the top ten. The sample was PBMCs, taken on the day of the yellow fever booster vaccination. These receptors were collected from a man aged 25-45 years who received the YFV17D yellow fever vaccine.

This clonotype was picked up a small number of times. V is TRBV2 and J is TRBJ2-7; TRBD2 aligns across 10 bases. The CDR3 loop spans 13 amino acids. The germline gives CDR1 SNHLY, CDR2 FYNNEI. V trimming: 10 bases; J trimming: 9 bases; junction bases outside the gene matches: 12. The CDR3 loop reads CATAASGRQGQYF. The CDR3, as DNA: TGTGCCACCGCGGCTAGCGGGAGACAGGGGCAGTACTTC.

V usage is TRBV13 and J usage is TRBJ2-5; tentative D call: TRBD2 (6 bases). Germline lookup yields CDR1 PRHDT and CDR2 FYEKMQ (reference sequence). V was clipped by 4 bases and J by 5 bases, with 17 bases between them. The length of the CDR3 is 15 residues. CDR3 in DNA: TGTGCCAGCAGCTCAGGACCGGGGAGGACGGAGACCCAGTACTTC. Translated: CASSSGPGRTETQYF.

The rearrangement joins TRBV6-6 to TRBJ2-7; D not certain. CDR3 length: 13 amino acids. The V end lost 0 bases, the J end lost 3 bases, and 6 bases lay between the germline ends. CDR1 is MNHNY and CDR2 is SVGAGI in the germline V gene (reference sequence). This CDR3 is CASSYSGFYEQYF. CDR3 DNA sequence: TGTGCCAGCAGTTACTCCGGCTTCTACGAGCAGTACTTC.

The chain couples TRBV7-3 to TRBJ2-3; TRBD2 aligns across 11 bases. V lost 4 bases and J lost 5; bases outside the gene matches: 5. This CDR3 has 15 amino acids. Germline values: CDR1 SGHTA, CDR2 FQGTGA. CDR3 nucleotide sequence: TGTGCCAGCAGCTCGACTAGCGGGAAGGTAGATACGCAGTATTTT. Amino acids: CASSSTSGKVDTQYF.

The rearrangement links TRBV7-3 to TRBJ2-3; TRBD2 matches at 7 bases. The CDR3 has 16 amino acids. Per the germline V gene, CDR1 is SGHTA and CDR2 is FQGTGA. V shed 5 bases and J 0 bases; nucleotides not matched to a gene: 8. The CDR3 spells CASSPRIAGSTDTQYF. CDR3 nucleotides: TGTGCCAGCAGCCCCCGTATAGCGGGCAGCACAGATACGCAGTATTTT.

This clonotype appeared many times. The chain couples TRBV7-3 to TRBJ2-1; TRBD2 agrees at 9 bases. The junction had 6 bases not matched to a gene; V was cut back by 5 bases and J by 4 bases. This CDR3 comprises 15 residues. In germline, CDR1 is SGHTA, CDR2 FQGTGA. The CDR3 sequence: CASSHGAGGYNEQFF. CDR3 bases: TGTGCCAGCAGCCACGGGGCGGGAGGGTACAATGAGCAGTTCTTC.

This clonotype showed up just a few times. V gene TRBV7-9 combines with J gene TRBJ2-3; no reliable D call. This CDR3 is 15 amino acids long. Trimming took off 5 bases at V and 0 bases at J, with 12 bases between the two ends. Germline values: CDR1 SEHNR, CDR2 FQNEAQ (reference sequence). CDR3 protein: CASSTPLTSTDTQYF. Written as DNA, the CDR3 is TGTGCCAGCAGCACCCCCCTAACTAGCACAGATACGCAGTATTTT. Using reference TRBV7-9 and TRBJ2-3 for the parts outside the CDR3, the full variable domain is DTGVSQNPRHKITKRGQNVTFRCDPISEHNRLYWYRQTLGQGPEFLTYFQNEAQLEKSRLLSDRFSAERPKGSFSTLEIQRTEQGDSAMYLCASSTPLTSTDTQYFGPGTRLTVL.

This clonotype was found a few times. The chain recombines TRBV7-9 with TRBJ1-5; D remains unclear. Trimming pared 1 base from V and 4 bases from J, leaving 8 bases between. Germline V gene lookup returns CDR1 SEHNR and CDR2 FQNEAQ (reference sequence). The CDR3 runs 14 residues. CDR3 amino acids: CASSLGNVNQPQHF. The CDR3 coding sequence is TGTGCCAGCAGCTTAGGGAACGTAAATCAGCCCCAGCATTTT.

This clonotype appeared a few times. This chain joins TRBV29-1 and TRBJ2-3, with TRBD2 matching over 7 bases. Germline CDR1 reads SQVTM; CDR2 reads ANQGSEA. This CDR3 contains 15 residues. V shed 2 bases, J shed 3 bases, and the junction held 8 bases outside the gene matches. The CDR3 DNA follows: TGCAGCGTTGAACCCCGACTAGCTGGTACAGATACGCAGTATTTT. Residues: CSVEPRLAGTDTQYF.

This chain connects TRBV13 to TRBJ2-5; D possibly corresponds to TRBD1 (5 bases). CDR1 PRHDT and CDR2 FYEKMQ come from the germline V gene (reference sequence). V was trimmed by 5 bases and J by 5 bases, leaving 15 bases between them. The CDR3 totals 14 residues. The CDR3: CASSGPTELETQYF. The DNA for the CDR3 is TGTGCCAGCAGCGGCCCGACAGAGCTCGAGACCCAGTACTTC.

This clonotype was counted a few times. The chain combines TRBV7-2 with TRBJ2-5, with 15 bases that match TRBD2. With 4 bases clipped from V and 5 bases from J, the junction kept 5 bases outside the gene matches. CDR3 size: 16 residues. CDR1 and CDR2 from the germline V gene are SGHTA and FQGNSA. The CDR3 sequence: CASSYPGLAGGETQYF. The CDR3 nucleotides are TGTGCCAGCAGCTACCCAGGACTAGCGGGAGGGGAGACCCAGTACTTC.